The 13 T cell receptor beta chains below were found in one sample sequenced in a study of blood T cell repertoires in COVID-19. Clones were read by immunoSEQ multiplex PCR, and TCRdb kept only the in-frame ones, dropping some. The sample lists over 350,000 clones; roughly 90% were seen once. The sequenced sample was peripheral blood. Receptor source: a woman aged 30 to 39 with acute or convalescent COVID-19.

J is TRBJ2-1 and V is TRBV5-1; 8 bases are shared with TRBD1. Germline CDR1 and CDR2: SGHRS and YFSETQ. V lost 0 bases and J lost 8; bases outside the gene matches: 4. The CDR3 has 14 amino acids. The CDR3 sequence: CASSLGQGADEQFF. DNA of the CDR3: TGCGCCAGCAGCTTGGGTCAGGGGGCAGATGAGCAGTTCTTC.

The chain links TRBV4-1 to TRBJ1-5; 9 nucleotides match TRBD1. The CDR3 has 16 amino acids. Germline V gives CDR1 MGHRA, CDR2 YSYEKL. Trimming at V came to 4 bases and at J to 3 bases, leaving 7 bases not matched to a gene. In DNA, the CDR3 is TGCGCCAGCAGCCCGGGACAGGGCTCAACCAATCAGCCCCAGCATTTT. It is translated as CASSPGQGSTNQPQHF.

The rearrangement uses TRBV7-2 and TRBJ2-3, with D perhaps TRBD2 (6 bases). The CDR3 covers 14 residues. Trimming removed 5 bases from V and 4 bases from J, with 13 bases in between. Per germline, CDR1 SGHTA and CDR2 FQGNSA. The chain's CDR3 is CASSPGVGSDTQYF. CDR3 in DNA: TGTGCCAGCAGCCCGGGAGTTGGTTCAGATACGCAGTATTTT. The entire variable domain, with the rest obtained from reference TRBV7-2 and TRBJ2-3, is as follows: GAGVSQSPSNKVTEKGKDVELRCDPISGHTALYWYRQSLGQGLEFLIYFQGNSAPDKSGLPSDRFSAERTGGSVSTLTIQRTQQEDSAVYLCASSPGVGSDTQYFGPGTRLTVL.

The V gene is TRBV28, the J gene TRBJ1-2, with D possibly matching TRBD1 (5 bases). Trimming took 5 bases from V and 8 from J, leaving 21 bases between them. This CDR3 is 15 amino acids long. CDR1 MDHEN and CDR2 SYDVKM come from the germline V gene. The DNA of the CDR3 is TGTGCCAGCAGTATAGGGACTCCGACGGGGGAGGGCTACACCTTC. Its protein is CASSIGTPTGEGYTF.

The DNA for the CDR3 is TGTGCCAGCAGCTCGTATAGGGACAGAGAGACCCAGTACTTC. Its protein product is CASSSYRDRETQYF. V and J are TRBV7-9 and TRBJ2-5; 7 bases are shared with TRBD1. V was pared by 4 bases and J by 4 bases, with 6 bases of the junction left unmatched. The length of the CDR3 is 14 residues. CDR1 SEHNR and CDR2 FQNEAQ come from the germline V gene (reference sequence).

The chain employs TRBV2 and TRBJ1-6; TRBD1 might be the D (6 bases). This CDR3 region has 15 residues. V was trimmed by 2 bases and J by 6 bases, leaving 11 bases between them. The V gene's germline CDR1 is SNHLY and CDR2 FYNNEI. The CDR3 loop reads CASSERGGGNSPLHF. CDR3 nucleotide sequence: TGTGCCAGCAGTGAACGGGGAGGGGGTAATTCACCCCTCCACTTT.

The sample holds one count of this clone. This chain uses TRBV9 with TRBJ1-5; D possibly corresponds to TRBD1 (5 bases). Trimming cost V 4 bases and J 0 bases, with 11 bases left between them. This CDR3 region has 15 residues. CDR1 is SGDLS and CDR2 is YYNGEE in the germline V gene. CDR3 sequence reads: CASSRQLYSNQPQHF. CDR3 DNA sequence: TGTGCCAGCAGCCGACAGCTCTATAGCAATCAGCCCCAGCATTTT. Full variable domain (missing parts from reference TRBV9 and TRBJ1-5): DSGVTQTPKHLITATGQRVTLRCSPRSGDLSVYWYQQSLDQGLQFLIQYYNGEERAKGNILERFSAQQFPDLHSELNLSSLELGDSALYFCASSRQLYSNQPQHFGDGTRLSIL.

The chain couples TRBV30 to TRBJ1-2; 12 bases align to TRBD1. V dropped 5 bases and J dropped 4; count of bases not matched to a gene: 5. Germline V lookup: CDR1 GTSNPN, CDR2 SVGIG (reference sequence). The CDR3 runs 14 residues. The CDR3 DNA reads as TGTGCCTGGGGGACAGGGGGCGATGGCTATGGCTACACCTTC. This codes for CAWGTGGDGYGYTF. Together with reference TRBV30 and TRBJ1-2, the CDR3 gives the full variable domain: SQTIHQWPATLVQPVGSPLSLECTVEGTSNPNLYWYRQAAGRGLQLLFYSVGIGQISSEVPQNLSASRPQDRQFILSSKKLLLSDSGFYLCAWGTGGDGYGYTFGSGTRLTVV.

V gene TRBV28 combines with J gene TRBJ1-2, with 7 nucleotides matching TRBD1. With V trimmed by 0 bases and J by 0 bases, 13 bases remained unmatched. This CDR3 is built from 19 residues. CDR1 is MDHEN and CDR2 is SYDVKM in the germline V gene. The DNA for the CDR3 is TGTGCCAGCAGTTTATGGACGGGCGGGACAGTGGGGACTAACTATGGCTACACCTTC. Translated, it gives CASSLWTGGTVGTNYGYTF.

This clone was detected only a few times. The V gene is TRBV11-3, the J gene TRBJ2-2; the match to TRBD2 covers 11 bases. V lost 0 bases, J lost 7 bases, and 7 bases stayed unmatched. Germline CDR1 and CDR2: SGHNT and YENEEA. This CDR3 contains 17 residues. CDR3 amino acids: CASSLDATSGEVGELFF. The CDR3 DNA sequence: TGTGCCAGCAGCTTAGATGCGACTAGCGGGGAGGTCGGGGAGCTGTTTTTT.

The gene calls are TRBV2 and TRBJ1-2; the match to TRBD1 covers 7 bases. Germline V gives CDR1 SNHLY, CDR2 FYNNEI. CDR3 length: 13 amino acids. With 8 bases clipped from V and 2 bases from J, the junction kept 5 bases outside the gene matches. The CDR3, as DNA: TGTGCCAGCGGGGACAGATTGAACTATGGCTACACCTTC. Its protein is CASGDRLNYGYTF.

The chain recombines TRBV7-3 with TRBJ1-2; D may be TRBD1 (6 bases). V lost 2 bases and J lost 7, with 11 bases in between. The CDR3 has 13 amino acids. Germline loops: CDR1 SGHTA, CDR2 FQGTGA. CDR3 nucleotide sequence: TGTGCCAGCAGCTTAGGCAGGGGTGGTGGCTACACCTTC. Translation gives CASSLGRGGGYTF. Full variable domain (outside the CDR3, taken from reference TRBV7-3 and TRBJ1-2): GAGVSQTPSNKVTEKGKYVELRCDPISGHTALYWYRQSLGQGPEFLIYFQGTGAADDSGLPNDRFFAVRPEGSVSTLKIQRTERGDSAVYLCASSLGRGGGYTFGSGTRLTVV.

The chain uses TRBV6-2 or TRBV6-3 and TRBJ1-6, with 8 bases aligning to TRBD1. Germline V gene sequence: CDR1 MNHEY, CDR2 SVGEGT. The CDR3 contains 17 residues. With V trimmed by 6 bases and J by 0 bases, 7 bases remained unmatched. CDR3 amino acids: CASSIRDRSSYNSPLHF. The CDR3 bases are TGTGCCAGCAGCATCCGGGACAGGAGCTCCTATAATTCACCCCTCCACTTT.